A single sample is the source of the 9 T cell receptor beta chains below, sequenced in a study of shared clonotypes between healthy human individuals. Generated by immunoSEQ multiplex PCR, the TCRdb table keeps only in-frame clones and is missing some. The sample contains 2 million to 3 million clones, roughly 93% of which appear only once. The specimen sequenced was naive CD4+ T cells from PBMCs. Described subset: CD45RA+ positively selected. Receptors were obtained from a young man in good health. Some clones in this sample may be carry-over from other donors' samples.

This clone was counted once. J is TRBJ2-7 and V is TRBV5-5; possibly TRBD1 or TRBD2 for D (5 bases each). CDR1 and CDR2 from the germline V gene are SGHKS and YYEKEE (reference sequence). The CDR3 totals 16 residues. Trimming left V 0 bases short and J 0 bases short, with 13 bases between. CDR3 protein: CASSLVGTMSSYEQYF. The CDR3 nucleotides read TGTGCCAGCAGCTTGGTAGGGACGATGAGCTCCTACGAGCAGTACTTC.

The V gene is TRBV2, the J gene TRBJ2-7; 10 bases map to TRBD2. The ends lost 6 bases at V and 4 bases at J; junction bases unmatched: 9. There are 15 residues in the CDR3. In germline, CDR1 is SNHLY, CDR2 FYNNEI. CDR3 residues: CASRLTSGKVYEQYF. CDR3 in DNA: TGTGCCAGCAGACTTACTAGCGGGAAGGTGTACGAGCAGTACTTC.

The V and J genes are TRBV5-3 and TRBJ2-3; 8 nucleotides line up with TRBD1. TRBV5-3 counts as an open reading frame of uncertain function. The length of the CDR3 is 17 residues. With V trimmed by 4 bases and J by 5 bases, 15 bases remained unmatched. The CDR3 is CARSGKGTGKSGDTQYF. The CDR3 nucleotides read TGTGCCAGAAGCGGAAAAGGGACAGGCAAATCCGGAGATACGCAGTATTTT.

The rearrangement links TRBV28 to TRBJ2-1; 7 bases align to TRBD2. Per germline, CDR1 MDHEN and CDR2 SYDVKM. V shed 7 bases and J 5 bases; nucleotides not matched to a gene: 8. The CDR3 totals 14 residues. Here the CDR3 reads CASTTTGGHNEQFF. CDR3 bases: TGTGCCAGCACCACCACGGGAGGCCACAATGAGCAGTTCTTC.

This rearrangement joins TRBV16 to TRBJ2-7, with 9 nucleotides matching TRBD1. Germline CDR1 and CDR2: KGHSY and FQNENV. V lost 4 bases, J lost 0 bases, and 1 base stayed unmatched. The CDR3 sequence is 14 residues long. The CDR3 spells CASSPGQGSYEQYF. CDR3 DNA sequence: TGTGCCAGCAGCCCGGGACAGGGCTCCTACGAGCAGTACTTC.

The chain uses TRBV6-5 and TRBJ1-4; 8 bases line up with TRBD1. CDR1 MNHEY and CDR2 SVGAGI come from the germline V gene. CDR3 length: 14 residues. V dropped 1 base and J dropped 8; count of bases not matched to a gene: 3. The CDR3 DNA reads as TGTGCCAGCAGTTACTACGGGACAGGAGAAAAACTGTTTTTT. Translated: CASSYYGTGEKLFF.

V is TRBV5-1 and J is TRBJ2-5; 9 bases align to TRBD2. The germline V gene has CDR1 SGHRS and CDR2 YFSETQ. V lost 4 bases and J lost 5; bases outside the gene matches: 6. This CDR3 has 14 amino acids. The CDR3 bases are TGCGCCAGCAGCCCTGAACTAGCGGGCGAGACCCAGTACTTC. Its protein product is CASSPELAGETQYF.

The CDR3 DNA is TGCGCCAGCAGCTTAACAGGGGGAAGCGAGCAGTACTTC. Amino acids: CASSLTGGSEQYF. The chain is built from TRBV5-1 and TRBJ2-7; 8 bases match TRBD1. CDR3 length: 13 residues. V lost 2 bases and J lost 6; bases outside the gene matches: 4. CDR1 is SGHRS, CDR2 YFSETQ, per germline. The full variable domain, with the rest looked up from reference TRBV5-1 and TRBJ2-7, is KAGVTQTPRYLIKTRGQQVTLSCSPISGHRSVSWYQQTPGQGLQFLFEYFSETQRNKGNFPGRFSGRQFSNSRSEMNVSTLELGDSALYLCASSLTGGSEQYFGPGTRLTVT.

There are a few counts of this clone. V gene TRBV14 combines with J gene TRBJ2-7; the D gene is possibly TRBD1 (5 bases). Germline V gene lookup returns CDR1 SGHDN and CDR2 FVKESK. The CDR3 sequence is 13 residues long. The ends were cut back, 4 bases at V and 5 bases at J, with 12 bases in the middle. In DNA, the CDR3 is TGTGCCAGCAGCCTCGGCAGGGCCGACGAGCAGTACTTC. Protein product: CASSLGRADEQYF.